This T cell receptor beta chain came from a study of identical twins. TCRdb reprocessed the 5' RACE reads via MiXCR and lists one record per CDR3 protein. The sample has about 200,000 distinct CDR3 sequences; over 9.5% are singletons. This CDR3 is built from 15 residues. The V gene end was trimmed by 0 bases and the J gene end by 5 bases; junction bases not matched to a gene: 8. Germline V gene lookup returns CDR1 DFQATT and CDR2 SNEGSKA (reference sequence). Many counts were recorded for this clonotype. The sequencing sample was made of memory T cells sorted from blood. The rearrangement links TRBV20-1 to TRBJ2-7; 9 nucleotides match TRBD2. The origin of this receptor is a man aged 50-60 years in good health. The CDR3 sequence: CSARDPREGLNEQYF. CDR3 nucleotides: TGCAGTGCTAGAGATCCGCGGGAGGGCCTCAACGAGCAGTACTTC.